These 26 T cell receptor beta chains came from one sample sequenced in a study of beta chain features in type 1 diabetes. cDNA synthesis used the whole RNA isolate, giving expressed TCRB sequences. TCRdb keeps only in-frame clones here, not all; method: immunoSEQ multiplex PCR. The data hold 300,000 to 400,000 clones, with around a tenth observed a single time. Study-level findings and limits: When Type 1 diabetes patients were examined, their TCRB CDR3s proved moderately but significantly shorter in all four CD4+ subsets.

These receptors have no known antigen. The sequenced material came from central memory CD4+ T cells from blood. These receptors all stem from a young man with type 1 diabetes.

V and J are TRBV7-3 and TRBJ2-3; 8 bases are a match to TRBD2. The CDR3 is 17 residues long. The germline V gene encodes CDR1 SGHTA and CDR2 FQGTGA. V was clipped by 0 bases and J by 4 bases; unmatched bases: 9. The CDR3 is CASSLTTAGGSADTQYF. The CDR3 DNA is TGTGCCAGCAGCTTAACCACCGCGGGAGGCTCGGCAGATACGCAGTATTTT.

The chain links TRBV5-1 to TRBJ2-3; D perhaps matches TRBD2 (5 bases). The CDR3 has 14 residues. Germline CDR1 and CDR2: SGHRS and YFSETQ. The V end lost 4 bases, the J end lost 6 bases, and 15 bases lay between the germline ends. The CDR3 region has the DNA TGCGCCAGCAGCGGCCGACTAATGCAGGATACGCAGTATTTT. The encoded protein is CASSGRLMQDTQYF.

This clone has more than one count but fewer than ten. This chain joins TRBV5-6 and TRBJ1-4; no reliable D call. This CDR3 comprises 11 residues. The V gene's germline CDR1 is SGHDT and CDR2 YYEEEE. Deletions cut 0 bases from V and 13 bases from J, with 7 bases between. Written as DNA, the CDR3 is TGTGCCAGCAGCTTGGGCTCGAGACTGTTTTTT. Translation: CASSLGSRLFF.

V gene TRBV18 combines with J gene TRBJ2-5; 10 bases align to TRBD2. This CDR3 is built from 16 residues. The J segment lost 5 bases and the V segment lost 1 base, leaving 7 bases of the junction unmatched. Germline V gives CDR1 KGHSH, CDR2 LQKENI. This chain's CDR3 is CASSPQASGRGETQYF. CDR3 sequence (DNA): TGTGCCAGCTCACCACAGGCTAGCGGGAGAGGGGAGACCCAGTACTTC.

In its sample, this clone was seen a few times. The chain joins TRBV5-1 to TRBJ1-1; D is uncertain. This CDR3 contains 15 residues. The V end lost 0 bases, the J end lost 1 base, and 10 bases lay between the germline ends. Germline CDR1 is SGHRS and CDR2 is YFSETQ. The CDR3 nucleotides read TGCGCCAGCAGCTTGGCCATAACAGAGAACACTGAAGCTTTCTTT. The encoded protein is CASSLAITENTEAFF.

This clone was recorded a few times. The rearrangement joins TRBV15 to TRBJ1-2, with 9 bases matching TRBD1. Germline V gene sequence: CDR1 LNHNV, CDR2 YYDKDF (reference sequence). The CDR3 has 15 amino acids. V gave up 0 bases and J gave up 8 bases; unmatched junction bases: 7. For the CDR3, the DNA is TGTGCCACCAGCAGAGATCTGGGGACAGGGCAGGGCTACACCTTC. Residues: CATSRDLGTGQGYTF.

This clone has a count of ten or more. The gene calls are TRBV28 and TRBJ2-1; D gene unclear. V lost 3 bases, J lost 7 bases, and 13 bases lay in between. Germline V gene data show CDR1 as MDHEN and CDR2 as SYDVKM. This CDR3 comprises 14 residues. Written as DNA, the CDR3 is TGTGCCAGCAGTTTCCCCCAGGACGGTAATGAGCAGTTCTTC. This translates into CASSFPQDGNEQFF.

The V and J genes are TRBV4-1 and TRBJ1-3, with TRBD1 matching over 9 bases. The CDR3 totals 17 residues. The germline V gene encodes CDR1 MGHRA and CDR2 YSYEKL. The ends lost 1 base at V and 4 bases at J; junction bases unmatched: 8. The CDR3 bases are TGCGCCAGCAGCCAAGCAAGGACAGGGGCTTTCGGAAACACCATATATTTT. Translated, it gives CASSQARTGAFGNTIYF.

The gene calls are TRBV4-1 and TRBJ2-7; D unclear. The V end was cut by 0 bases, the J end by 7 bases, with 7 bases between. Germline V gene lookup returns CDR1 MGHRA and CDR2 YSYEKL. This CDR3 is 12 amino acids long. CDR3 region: CASSQEVGEQYF. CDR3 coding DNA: TGCGCCAGCAGCCAAGAGGTGGGGGAGCAGTACTTC.

The CDR3: CAWSLSGWEGETQYF. DNA for the CDR3: TGTGCCTGGAGCCTATCAGGGTGGGAGGGGGAGACCCAGTACTTC. The chain has TRBV30 and TRBJ2-5, with 7 bases aligning to TRBD2. V lost 3 bases and J lost 5; bases outside the gene matches: 12. Germline values: CDR1 GTSNPN, CDR2 SVGIG (reference sequence). The CDR3 length is 15 residues.

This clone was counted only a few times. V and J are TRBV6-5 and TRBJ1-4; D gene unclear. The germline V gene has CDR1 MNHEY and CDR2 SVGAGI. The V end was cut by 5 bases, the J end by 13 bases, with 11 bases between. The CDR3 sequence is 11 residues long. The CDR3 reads CASSVTQGLFF. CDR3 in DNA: TGTGCCAGCAGTGTAACGCAAGGACTGTTTTTT.

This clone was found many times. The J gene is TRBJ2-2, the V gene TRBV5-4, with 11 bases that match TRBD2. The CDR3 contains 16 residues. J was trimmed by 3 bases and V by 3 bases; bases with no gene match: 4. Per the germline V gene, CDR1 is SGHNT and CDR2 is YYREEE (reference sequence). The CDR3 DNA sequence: TGTGCCAGCAGCTCAGCGGGACTAGCGGACACCGGGGAGCTGTTTTTT. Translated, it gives CASSSAGLADTGELFF.

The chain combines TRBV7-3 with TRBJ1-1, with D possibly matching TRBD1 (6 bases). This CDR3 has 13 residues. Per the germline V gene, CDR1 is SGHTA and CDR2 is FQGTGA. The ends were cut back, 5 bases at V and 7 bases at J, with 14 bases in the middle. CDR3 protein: CASSQGGRGEAFF. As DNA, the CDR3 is TGTGCCAGCAGCCAAGGGGGGCGCGGTGAAGCTTTCTTT.

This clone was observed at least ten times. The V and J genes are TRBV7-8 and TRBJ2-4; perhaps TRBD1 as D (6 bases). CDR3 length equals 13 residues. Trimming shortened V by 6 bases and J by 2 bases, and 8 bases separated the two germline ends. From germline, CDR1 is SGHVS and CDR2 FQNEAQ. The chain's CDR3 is CASSTGPKNIQYF. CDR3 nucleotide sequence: TGTGCCAGCAGTACAGGGCCCAAAAACATTCAGTACTTC.

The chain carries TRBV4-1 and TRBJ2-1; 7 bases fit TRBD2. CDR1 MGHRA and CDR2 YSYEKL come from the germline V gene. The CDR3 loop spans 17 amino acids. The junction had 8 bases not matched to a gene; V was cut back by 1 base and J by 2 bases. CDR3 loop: CASSQVGFRGAYNEQFF. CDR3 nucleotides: TGCGCCAGCAGCCAAGTGGGGTTTCGGGGGGCCTACAATGAGCAGTTCTTC.

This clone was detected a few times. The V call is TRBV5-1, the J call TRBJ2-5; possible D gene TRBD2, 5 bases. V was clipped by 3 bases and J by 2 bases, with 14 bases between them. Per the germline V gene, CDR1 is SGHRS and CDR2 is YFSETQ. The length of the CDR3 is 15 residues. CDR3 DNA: TGCGCCAGCAGCTCCTCCCTAGCAGAACAAGAGACCCAGTACTTC. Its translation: CASSSSLAEQETQYF.

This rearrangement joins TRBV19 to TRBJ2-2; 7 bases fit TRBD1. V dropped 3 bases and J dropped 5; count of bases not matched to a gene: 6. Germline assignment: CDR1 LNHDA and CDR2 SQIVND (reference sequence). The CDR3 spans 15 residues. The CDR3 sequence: CASSIAGTVTGELFF. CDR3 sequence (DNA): TGTGCCAGTAGTATCGCCGGGACAGTGACCGGGGAGCTGTTTTTT.

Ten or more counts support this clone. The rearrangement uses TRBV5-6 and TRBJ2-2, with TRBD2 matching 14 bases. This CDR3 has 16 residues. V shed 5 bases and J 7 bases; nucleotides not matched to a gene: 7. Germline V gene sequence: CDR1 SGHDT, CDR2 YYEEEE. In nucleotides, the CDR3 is TGTGCCAGCAGTCGACTAGCGGGAGGGCCGGACGGGGAGCTGTTTTTT. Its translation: CASSRLAGGPDGELFF.

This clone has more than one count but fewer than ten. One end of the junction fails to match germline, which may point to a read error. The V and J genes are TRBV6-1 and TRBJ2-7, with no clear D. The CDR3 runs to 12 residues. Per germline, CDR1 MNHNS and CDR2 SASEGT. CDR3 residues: CAISESMNEQYF. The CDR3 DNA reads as TGTGCCATCAGTGAGTCTATGAACGAGCAGTACTTC.

CDR3 nucleotides: TGTGCCAGCAGCCCTGACAGGGTGGGCGAGCAGTACTTC. This sequence encodes CASSPDRVGEQYF. The chain uses TRBV5-4 and TRBJ2-7, with TRBD1 identical over 7 bases. The CDR3 totals 13 residues. The germline gives CDR1 SGHNT, CDR2 YYREEE (reference sequence). V shed 4 bases and J 6 bases; nucleotides not matched to a gene: 7.

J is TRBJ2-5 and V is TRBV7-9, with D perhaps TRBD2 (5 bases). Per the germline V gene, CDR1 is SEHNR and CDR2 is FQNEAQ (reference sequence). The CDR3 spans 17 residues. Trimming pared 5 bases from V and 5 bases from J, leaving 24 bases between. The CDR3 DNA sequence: TGTGCCAGCAGCAAAATCGGGAATGGCCGGGCCAAGGAGACCCAGTACTTC. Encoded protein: CASSKIGNGRAKETQYF.

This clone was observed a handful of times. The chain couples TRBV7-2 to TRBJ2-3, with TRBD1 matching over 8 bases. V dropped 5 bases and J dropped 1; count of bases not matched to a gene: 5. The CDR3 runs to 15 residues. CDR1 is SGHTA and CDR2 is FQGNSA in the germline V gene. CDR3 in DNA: TGTGCCAGCAGCGCACAGGGGGGAGGCACAGATACGCAGTATTTT. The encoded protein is CASSAQGGGTDTQYF. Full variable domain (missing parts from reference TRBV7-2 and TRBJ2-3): GAGVSQSPSNKVTEKGKDVELRCDPISGHTALYWYRQSLGQGLEFLIYFQGNSAPDKSGLPSDRFSAERTGGSVSTLTIQRTQQEDSAVYLCASSAQGGGTDTQYFGPGTRLTVL.

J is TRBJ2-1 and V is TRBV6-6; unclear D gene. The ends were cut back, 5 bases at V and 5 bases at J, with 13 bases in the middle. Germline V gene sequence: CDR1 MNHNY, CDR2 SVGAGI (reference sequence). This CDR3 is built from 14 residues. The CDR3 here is CASSDPIPDNEQFF. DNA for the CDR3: TGTGCCAGCAGTGATCCTATTCCTGACAATGAGCAGTTCTTC.

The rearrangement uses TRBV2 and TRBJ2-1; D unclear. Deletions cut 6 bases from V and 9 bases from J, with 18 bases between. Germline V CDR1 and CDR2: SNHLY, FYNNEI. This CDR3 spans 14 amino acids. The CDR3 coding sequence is TGTGCCAGCAGGCAGGACGTAAGCCCCACTGAGCAGTTCTTC. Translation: CASRQDVSPTEQFF.

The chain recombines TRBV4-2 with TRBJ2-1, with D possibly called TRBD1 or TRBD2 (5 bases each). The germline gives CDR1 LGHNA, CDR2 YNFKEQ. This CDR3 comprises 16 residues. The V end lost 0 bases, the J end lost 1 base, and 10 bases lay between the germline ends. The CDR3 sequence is CASSQERGESYNEQFF. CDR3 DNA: TGTGCCAGCAGCCAAGAGCGAGGGGAATCCTACAATGAGCAGTTCTTC.

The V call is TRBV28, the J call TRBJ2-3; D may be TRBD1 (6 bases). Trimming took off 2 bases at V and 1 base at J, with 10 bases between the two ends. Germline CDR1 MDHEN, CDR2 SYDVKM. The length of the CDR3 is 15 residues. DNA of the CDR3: TGTGCCAGCAGTTTAGTACAGGGTGGCACAGATACGCAGTATTTT. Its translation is CASSLVQGGTDTQYF.